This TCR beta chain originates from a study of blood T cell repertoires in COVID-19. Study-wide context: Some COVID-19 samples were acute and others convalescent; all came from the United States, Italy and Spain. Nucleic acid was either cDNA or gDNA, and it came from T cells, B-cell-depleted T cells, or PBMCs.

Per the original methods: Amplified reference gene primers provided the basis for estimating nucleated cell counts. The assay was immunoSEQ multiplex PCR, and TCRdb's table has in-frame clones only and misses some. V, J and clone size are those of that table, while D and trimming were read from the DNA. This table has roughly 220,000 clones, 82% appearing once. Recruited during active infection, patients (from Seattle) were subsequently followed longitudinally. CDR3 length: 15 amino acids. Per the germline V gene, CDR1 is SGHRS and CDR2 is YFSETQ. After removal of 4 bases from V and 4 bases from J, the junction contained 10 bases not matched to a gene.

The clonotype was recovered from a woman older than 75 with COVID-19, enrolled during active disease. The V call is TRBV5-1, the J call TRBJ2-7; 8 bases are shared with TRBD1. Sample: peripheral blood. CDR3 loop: CASSPGTGGLYEQYF. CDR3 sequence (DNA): TGCGCCAGCAGCCCAGGGACAGGTGGGCTTTACGAGCAGTACTTC.